This TCR beta chain was retrieved from a study of TIL therapy for anti-PD-1-resistant metastatic lung cancer. As for the study in general: Tumors had a median PD-L1 proportion score of about 6%. By whole-exome sequencing, median non-synonymous tumor mutation burden was approximately 1.4 mutations per megabase.

CDR1 and CDR2 from the germline V gene are WSHSY and SAAADI. V was clipped by 4 bases and J by 5 bases, with 14 bases between them. The CDR3 extends over 15 amino acids. The libraries were made with immunoSEQ v3. TCRdb's table, derived via immunoSEQ multiplex PCR, lists solely in-frame clones and lacks some. The data hold nearly 15,000 clones, with about 82% observed a single time. Time point: pre-treatment sample, taken before nivolumab and TIL therapy. Adults with stage 4 NSCLC were enrolled in a phase I trial. This rearrangement joins TRBV10-2 to TRBJ2-2; no clear D. The input for sequencing was blood, taken at baseline. This TCR derives from a person aged 25 to 85 with non-small cell lung cancer. In DNA form, the CDR3 reads TGCGCCAGCAGTGGCTTGGATACCGCGACCGGGGAGCTGTTTTTT. Its protein is CASSGLDTATGELFF.